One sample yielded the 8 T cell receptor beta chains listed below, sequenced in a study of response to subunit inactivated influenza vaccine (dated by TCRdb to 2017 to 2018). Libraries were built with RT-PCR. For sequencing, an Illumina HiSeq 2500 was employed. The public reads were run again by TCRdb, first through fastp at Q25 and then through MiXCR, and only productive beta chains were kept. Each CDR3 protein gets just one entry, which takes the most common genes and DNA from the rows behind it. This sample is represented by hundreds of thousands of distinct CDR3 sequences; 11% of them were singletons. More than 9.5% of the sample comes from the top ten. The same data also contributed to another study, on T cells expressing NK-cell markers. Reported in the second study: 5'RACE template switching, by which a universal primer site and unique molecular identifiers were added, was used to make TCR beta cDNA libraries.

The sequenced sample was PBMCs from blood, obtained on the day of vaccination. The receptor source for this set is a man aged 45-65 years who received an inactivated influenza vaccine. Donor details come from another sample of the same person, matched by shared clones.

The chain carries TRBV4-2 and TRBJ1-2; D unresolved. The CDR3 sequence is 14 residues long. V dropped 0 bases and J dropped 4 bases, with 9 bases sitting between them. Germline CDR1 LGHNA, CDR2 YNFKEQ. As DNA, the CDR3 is TGTGCCAGCAGCCAAGATTTCGGTGGCTATGGCTACACCTTC. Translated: CASSQDFGGYGYTF.

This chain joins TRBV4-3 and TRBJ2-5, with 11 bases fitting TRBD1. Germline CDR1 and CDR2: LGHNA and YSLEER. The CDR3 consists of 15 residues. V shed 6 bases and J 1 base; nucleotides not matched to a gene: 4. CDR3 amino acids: CASSRGQGAQETQYF. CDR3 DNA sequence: TGCGCCAGCAGTCGCGGACAGGGGGCCCAAGAGACCCAGTACTTC.

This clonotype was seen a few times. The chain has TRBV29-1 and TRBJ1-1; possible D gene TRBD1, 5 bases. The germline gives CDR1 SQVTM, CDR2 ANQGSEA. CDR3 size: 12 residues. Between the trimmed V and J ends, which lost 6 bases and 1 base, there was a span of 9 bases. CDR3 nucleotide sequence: TGCAGCGTCGTCCAGGGGAACACTGAAGCTTTCTTT. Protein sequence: CSVVQGNTEAFF.

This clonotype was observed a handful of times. The CDR3 sequence is CASSGTGGWNQPQHF. The CDR3 nucleotides are TGTGCCAGCAGTGGGACAGGGGGCTGGAATCAGCCCCAGCATTTT. The V and J genes are TRBV12-3 or TRBV12-4 and TRBJ1-5; 12 positions match TRBD1. V gave up 5 bases and J gave up 4 bases; unmatched junction bases: 3. There are 15 residues in the CDR3.

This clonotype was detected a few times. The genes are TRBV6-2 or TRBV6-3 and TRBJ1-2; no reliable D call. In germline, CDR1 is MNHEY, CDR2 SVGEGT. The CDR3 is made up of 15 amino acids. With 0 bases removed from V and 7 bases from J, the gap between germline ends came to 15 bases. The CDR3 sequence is CASSYSAGILGGYTF. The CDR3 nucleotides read TGTGCCAGCAGTTACTCGGCGGGGATTCTAGGTGGCTACACCTTC.

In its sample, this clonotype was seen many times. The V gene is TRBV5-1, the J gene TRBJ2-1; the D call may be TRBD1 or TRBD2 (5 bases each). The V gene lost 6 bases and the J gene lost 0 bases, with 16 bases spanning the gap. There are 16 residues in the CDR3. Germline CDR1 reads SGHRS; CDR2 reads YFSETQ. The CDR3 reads CASTRVGGGSYNEQFF. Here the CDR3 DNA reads TGCGCCAGCACCCGAGTTGGGGGTGGCTCCTACAATGAGCAGTTCTTC.

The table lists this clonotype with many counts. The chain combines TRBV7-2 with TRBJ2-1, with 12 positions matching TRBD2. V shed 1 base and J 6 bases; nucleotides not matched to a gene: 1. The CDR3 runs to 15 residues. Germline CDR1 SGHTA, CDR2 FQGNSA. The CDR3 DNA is TGTGCCAGCAGCTTAGTACTAGCGGGGGGCAATGAGCAGTTCTTC. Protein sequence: CASSLVLAGGNEQFF.

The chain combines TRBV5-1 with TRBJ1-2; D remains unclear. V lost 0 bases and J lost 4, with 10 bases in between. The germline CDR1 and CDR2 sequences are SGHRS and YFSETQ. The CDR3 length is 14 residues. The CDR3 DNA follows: TGCGCCAGCAGCTTGGATGCGGGAACCTATGGCTACACCTTC. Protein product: CASSLDAGTYGYTF.